Presented here are 5 T cell receptor beta chains from one specimen sequenced in a study of tumour-infiltrating T cells in Burkitt lymphoma. Only in-frame clones appear in the TCRdb table, and some are missing; sequencing was by immunoSEQ multiplex PCR. This table has more than 40,000 clones, roughly 30% appearing once. The sequenced sample was tumor tissue. The receptors stem from a human donor with Burkitt lymphoma.

The rearrangement links TRBV7-6 to TRBJ2-7, with D maybe TRBD1 (5 bases). This CDR3 contains 13 residues. Germline V gives CDR1 SGHVS, CDR2 FNYEAQ. The V gene lost 6 bases and the J gene lost 3 bases, with 12 bases spanning the gap. CDR3 protein: CASRGLGNYEQYF. CDR3 nucleotide sequence: TGTGCCAGCAGGGGGCTGGGGAACTACGAGCAGTACTTC.

This clone was detected only a few times. This chain links TRBV7-6 with TRBJ2-3; D uncertain. The CDR3 runs to 15 residues. Per germline, CDR1 SGHVS and CDR2 FNYEAQ. Trimming pared 1 base from V and 6 bases from J, leaving 14 bases between. The CDR3 loop is CASSLVLDRPDTQYF. CDR3 in DNA: TGTGCCAGCAGCTTAGTCCTGGACCGCCCCGATACGCAGTATTTT.

This clone has a handful of counts. The rearrangement links TRBV6-5 to TRBJ2-7; 7 bases align to TRBD1. The CDR3 loop spans 15 amino acids. V lost 8 bases to trimming and J lost 5 bases; unmatched junction nucleotides: 15. From germline, CDR1 is MNHEY and CDR2 SVGAGI. CDR3 coding DNA: TGTGCCAGCTCGCCGGAAGACAGGGATCGGCACGAGCAGTACTTC. Its translation is CASSPEDRDRHEQYF.

The V call is TRBV18, the J call TRBJ2-5; no clear D gene. The V end was cut by 1 base, the J end by 3 bases, with 0 bases between. Germline CDR1 and CDR2: KGHSH and LQKENI. The CDR3 is made up of 11 amino acids. As DNA, the CDR3 is TGTGCCAGCTCACCACAAGAGACCCAGTACTTC. The encoded protein is CASSPQETQYF.

The chain employs TRBV5-8 and TRBJ1-4; D is unclear. CDR3 length: 13 amino acids. Trimming shortened V by 3 bases and J by 10 bases, and 13 bases separated the two germline ends. Germline CDR1 SGHTS, CDR2 YDEGEE. Written as DNA, the CDR3 is TGTGCCAGCAGCTCAAGATTATGGGGAAAACTGTTTTTT. Its translation: CASSSRLWGKLFF.